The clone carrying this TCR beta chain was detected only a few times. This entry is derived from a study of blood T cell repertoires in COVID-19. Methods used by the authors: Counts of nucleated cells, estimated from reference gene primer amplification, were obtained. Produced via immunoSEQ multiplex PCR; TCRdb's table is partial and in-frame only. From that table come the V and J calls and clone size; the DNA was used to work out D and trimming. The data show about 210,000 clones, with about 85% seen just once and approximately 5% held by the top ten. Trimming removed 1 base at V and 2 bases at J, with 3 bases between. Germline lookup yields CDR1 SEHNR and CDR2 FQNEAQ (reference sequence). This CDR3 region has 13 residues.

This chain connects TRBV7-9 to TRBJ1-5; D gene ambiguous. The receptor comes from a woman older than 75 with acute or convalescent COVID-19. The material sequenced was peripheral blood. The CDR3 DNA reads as TGTGCCAGCAGCTTAGTCGGCAATCAGCCCCAGCATTTT. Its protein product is CASSLVGNQPQHF.